This TCR beta chain was obtained from a study of blood T cell repertoires in COVID-19 (dated by TCRdb to the early 2020s). About the study as a whole: Samples from collaborators originated in the United States, Italy and Spain and spanned both the acute and convalescent phases of COVID-19. The material from the prospective study consisted of cDNA or gDNA derived from T cells, B-cell-depleted T cells, or PBMCs. Deeply sampled blood TCRbeta repertoires from subjects exposed to, actively infected with, or recovered from COVID-19 were included in the dataset. The repertoires were released in a freely available public database intended as a resource for research on the immune response to SARS-CoV-2. Samples were obtained from the ongoing ImmuneRACE study (first 160 participants) and from over a thousand subjects provided by 6 global collaborators. Nearly every sample came with metadata listing a de-identified subject ID, COVID-19 status, age in years and sex. Where HLA class I and class II types were available, the types were taken from metadata supplied by the sample provider, not from assay-based typing.

The immunoSEQ Assay, a bias-controlled multiplex PCR, was used to amplify TCRbeta CDR3 regions from genomic DNA. The authors processed their data as follows. The number of nucleated cells in each sample was estimated by amplification of reference gene primers within the assay. Sequence reads were collapsed and filtered to measure the absolute abundance of every unique TCRbeta CDR3 rearrangement. For each sample, productive Simpson clonality was calculated as the square root of Simpson's diversity index across productive rearrangements. The table was pulled from immuneACCESS by TCRdb, which kept in-frame rearrangements only. Such tables lose some clones; where checked, under half of the loss comes from unresolved V genes, and the rest has no known cause. That table furnishes V, J and clone size, whereas the DNA furnished D and trimming. This sample has 370,000 or so clones in its table, and about four fifths of those were observed once. Of the sample, 0.85% to 1.2% falls within the top ten clones.

A few counts support this clone. Its antigen remains unidentified. Base qualities are missing; no much larger clone stands one base away. Collaborating institutions collected whole blood in K2EDTA tubes following their own protocols. For TCRbeta analysis, collaborator samples were shipped as frozen whole blood, as isolated PBMCs, or as DNA extracted from either sample type. Broad study findings and their caveats: How much clinical and demographic metadata was included differed by source and by participant, and the metadata was provided uncurated.

Measured from the cysteine to the phenylalanine, the CDR3 is 12 residues long. CDR3 DNA is the only sequence kept; it has 36 bases, read in frame from the first base. The germline V and J ends show losses of 5 bases and 9 bases respectively, and no gene match explains 6 bases of the junction. The sequenced material came from peripheral blood. This sequence uses TRBV12-3 or TRBV12-4 and TRBJ1-2; TRBD1 lines up with 7 middle nucleotides. The clonotype originates from a human donor with acute or convalescent COVID-19. The donor label of this sample is uncertain. This receptor carries the CDR3 CASSPDRARYTF. The nucleotide sequence reads as follows: TGTGCCAGCAGTCCCGACAGGGCCCGCTACACCTTC.